Following are 30 T cell receptor beta chains from one sample sequenced in a study of CD8+CD57+ T cells in acquired aplastic anemia. Investigators profiled TCR beta VDJ and CDR3 from genomic DNA template. One entry per CDR3 protein results from TCRdb running MiXCR on the reads. Altogether some 290,000 distinct CDR3 sequences are present, around three fifths being singletons, with the ten largest covering under 8.5%. Material: sorted CD4+, CD8+, or CD8+CD57+ T cells (not recorded which) from PBMCs. These receptors all come from a human donor with severe aplastic anemia or a healthy control (not recorded which).

The chain is built from TRBV14 and TRBJ1-1; D is uncertain. In germline, CDR1 is SGHDN, CDR2 FVKESK. The CDR3 totals 16 residues. Trimming took off 0 bases at V and 5 bases at J, with 16 bases between the two ends. The CDR3 DNA reads TGTGCCAGCAGCCAAGAATTAGGCCAGGTGGGGACTGAAGCTTTCTTT. The encoded protein is CASSQELGQVGTEAFF.

The chain combines TRBV11-2 with TRBJ2-1, with 10 bases fitting TRBD1. J lost 3 bases, V lost 4 bases, and 6 bases had no gene match. Germline V CDR1 and CDR2: SGHAT, FQNNGV. The CDR3 consists of 16 residues. CDR3 DNA sequence: TGTGCCAGCAGCTATCGGACAGGGGGGGGCTACAATGAGCAGTTCTTC. Translating it yields CASSYRTGGGYNEQFF.

This clonotype was found many times. The chain joins TRBV14 to TRBJ2-7, with D perhaps matching TRBD2 (5 bases). The ends were cut back, 0 bases at V and 0 bases at J, with 12 bases in the middle. The CDR3 has 16 residues. Germline CDR1 and CDR2: SGHDN and FVKESK. The CDR3 loop reads CASSQEWRLPSYEQYF. CDR3 nucleotide sequence: TGTGCCAGCAGCCAAGAATGGAGGTTACCCTCCTACGAGCAGTACTTC.

This clonotype came up once. This chain connects TRBV2 to TRBJ1-2, with 7 nucleotides matching TRBD1. The germline gives CDR1 SNHLY, CDR2 FYNNEI. The V segment lost 4 bases and the J segment 3 bases; nucleotides outside the gene matches: 5. This CDR3 comprises 14 residues. CDR3 sequence (DNA): TGTGCCAGCAGTGGCTTCGGACAGGACTATGGCTACACCTTC. This sequence encodes CASSGFGQDYGYTF.

This clonotype was detected ten times or more. V gene TRBV28 combines with J gene TRBJ2-7; TRBD2 aligns across 10 bases. CDR3 length: 15 residues. Germline V CDR1 and CDR2: MDHEN, SYDVKM. The trim removed 6 bases at V and 3 bases at J, leaving 8 bases unmatched. CDR3 sequence (DNA): TGTGCCAGCAGCACCCCGGGACTAGCGCTCTACGAGCAGTACTTC. It encodes CASSTPGLALYEQYF.

This clonotype was picked up many times. The chain employs TRBV7-9 and TRBJ2-2; D perhaps matches TRBD1 (5 bases). This CDR3 spans 17 amino acids. V dropped 0 bases and J dropped 0 bases, with 11 bases sitting between them. Looked up from germline, CDR1 is SEHNR and CDR2 is FQNEAQ (reference sequence). Here the CDR3 reads CASSLASDTSNTGELFF. CDR3 bases: TGTGCCAGCAGCTTAGCCTCGGACACCTCGAACACCGGGGAGCTGTTTTTT. Looking up the rest from reference TRBV7-9 and TRBJ2-2 gives the full variable domain: DTGVSQNPRHKITKRGQNVTFRCDPISEHNRLYWYRQTLGQGPEFLTYFQNEAQLEKSRLLSDRFSAERPKGSFSTLEIQRTEQGDSAMYLCASSLASDTSNTGELFFGEGSRLTVL.

V usage is TRBV24-1 and J usage is TRBJ2-2; 10 nucleotides align to TRBD1. CDR1 is KGHDR and CDR2 is SFDVKD in the germline V gene. The CDR3 runs to 16 residues. V lost 2 bases and J lost 3; bases outside the gene matches: 2. DNA for the CDR3: TGTGCCACCAGTGATTGGGACAGGGGAGACACCGGGGAGCTGTTTTTT. Its translation: CATSDWDRGDTGELFF.

Ten or more counts support this clonotype. The chain uses TRBV5-1 and TRBJ1-1; D might be TRBD1 (6 bases). V was pared by 4 bases and J by 4 bases, with 17 bases between. Germline CDR1 reads SGHRS; CDR2 reads YFSETQ. The CDR3 consists of 15 residues. CDR3 loop: CASSPGAGVGTEAFF. The DNA for the CDR3 is TGCGCCAGCAGCCCCGGCGCAGGGGTAGGCACTGAAGCTTTCTTT.

The CDR3 coding sequence is TGTGCCAGCAGCTTAGAAGGGGGATTTCGAGAGACCCAGTACTTC. Translating gives CASSLEGGFRETQYF. The rearrangement links TRBV7-2 to TRBJ2-5; D might be TRBD1 (6 bases). The CDR3 sequence is 15 residues long. The germline V gene encodes CDR1 SGHTA and CDR2 FQGNSA. Between the trimmed V and J ends, which lost 1 base and 4 bases, there was a span of 13 bases.

This chain connects TRBV7-2 to TRBJ2-1; 14 bases line up with TRBD2. V was pared by 1 base and J by 12 bases, with 11 bases of the junction left unmatched. Germline CDR1 reads SGHTA; CDR2 reads FQGNSA. This CDR3 contains 17 residues. CDR3 in DNA: TGTGCCAGCAGCTTAGGTCGTCGACTAGCGGGGGGGCTTGGGCAGTTCTTC. Encoded protein: CASSLGRRLAGGLGQFF.

This chain connects TRBV19 to TRBJ2-6, with D possibly called TRBD1 or TRBD2 (5 bases each). CDR1 LNHDA and CDR2 SQIVND come from the germline V gene (reference sequence). The CDR3 is made up of 14 amino acids. The V gene lost 7 bases and the J gene lost 2 bases, with 9 bases spanning the gap. CDR3 sequence reads: CASTEGPGANVLTF. CDR3 bases: TGTGCCAGTACCGAGGGGCCTGGGGCCAACGTCCTGACTTTC.

The genes are TRBV20-1 and TRBJ2-3; 11 bases match TRBD2. This CDR3 spans 16 amino acids. Germline trimming cut 1 base from V and 0 bases from J; bases unmatched to any gene: 3. The germline CDR1 and CDR2 sequences are DFQATT and SNEGSKA (reference sequence). CDR3 bases: TGCAGTGCTAGAGGTAGCGGGGGGGTCAGCACAGATACGCAGTATTTT. The encoded protein is CSARGSGGVSTDTQYF.

The genes are TRBV10-1 and TRBJ2-2; D is perhaps TRBD1 (5 bases). V lost 8 bases, J lost 3 bases, and 13 bases lay in between. The CDR3 totals 14 residues. Germline V gene data show CDR1 as WNHNN and CDR2 as SYGVQD (reference sequence). This chain's CDR3 is CASGARRDTGELFF. CDR3 DNA sequence: TGCGCCAGCGGGGCCAGAAGGGACACCGGGGAGCTGTTTTTT.

This clonotype was seen only a few times. Mismatch with germline at one junction end may stem from a read error. The V and J genes are TRBV10-1 and TRBJ2-1; D gene unclear. The CDR3 totals 16 residues. The germline CDR1 and CDR2 sequences are WNHNN and SYGVQD (reference sequence). The CDR3 here is CASSSGPGLISSEQFF. CDR3 bases: TGCGCCAGCAGTTCGGGCCCGGGTCTCATTAGTAGTGAGCAGTTCTTT.

This chain uses TRBV19 with TRBJ2-3, with 8 bases identical to TRBD1. V lost 9 bases and J lost 2; bases outside the gene matches: 7. Germline CDR1 and CDR2: LNHDA and SQIVND (reference sequence). The CDR3 covers 14 residues. This chain's CDR3 is CASNWDRNTDTQYF. CDR3 sequence (DNA): TGTGCCAGCAATTGGGACAGGAACACAGATACGCAGTATTTT.

This clonotype was detected ten times or more. This chain connects TRBV20-1 to TRBJ1-2, with D possibly TRBD1 on 5 matching bases. The germline V and J ends were trimmed by 4 bases and 2 bases, with 8 bases remaining between them. The germline CDR1 and CDR2 sequences are DFQATT and SNEGSKA (reference sequence). The CDR3 extends over 12 amino acids. The CDR3 region has the DNA TGCAGTGCTACTTCAGGGAACTATGGCTACACCTTC. Protein sequence: CSATSGNYGYTF.

This clonotype was seen a single time. At one end, the junction sequence differs from germline, possibly due to a read error. V gene TRBV12-3 or TRBV12-4 combines with J gene TRBJ2-4, with D perhaps TRBD1 (5 bases). The CDR3 has 14 amino acids. CDR3 region: CASSFGQGRNIQYF. The CDR3 DNA sequence: TGCGCCAGCAGTTTCGGGCAGGGTAGGAACATTCAGTACTTC.

V is TRBV9 and J is TRBJ2-2; D is unresolved. Germline V CDR1 and CDR2: SGDLS, YYNGEE. CDR3 length: 18 residues. Trimming took off 3 bases at V and 2 bases at J, with 20 bases between the two ends. The CDR3 loop reads CASSGLGQASGNTGELFF. In nucleotides, the CDR3 is TGTGCCAGCAGCGGCCTAGGGCAGGCCTCTGGAAACACCGGGGAGCTGTTTTTT.

As for this clonotype: One junction end disagrees with the germline gene, perhaps due to a read error. J is TRBJ2-6 and V is TRBV7-3, with D perhaps TRBD1 (6 bases). This CDR3 is built from 14 residues. CDR1 and CDR2 from the germline V gene are SGHTA and FQGTGA. The CDR3 sequence: CASSLSPAGDYLIF. The CDR3 nucleotides read TGTGCCAGCAGCTTATCCCCAGCAGGGGATTACCTGATTTTC.

As regards this clonotype: Its ends do not fully match the called genes, so a read error is possible. The genes are TRBV12-3 or TRBV12-4 and TRBJ2-7; D tentatively reads TRBD1 or TRBD2 (7 bases each). The CDR3 runs 12 residues. CDR3 loop: CASRGEGYEQYF. The CDR3 DNA sequence: TGCGCCAGCAGGGGGGAGGGCTACGAGCAGTACTTC.

V and J are TRBV2 and TRBJ1-5; 12 bases align to TRBD1. Per the germline V gene, CDR1 is SNHLY and CDR2 is FYNNEI. V gave up 6 bases and J gave up 3 bases; unmatched junction bases: 9. The CDR3 runs to 17 residues. The CDR3 DNA sequence: TGTGCCAGCAGGGGGACAGGGGGCGCGATTGTCAATCAGCCCCAGCATTTT. Residues: CASRGTGGAIVNQPQHF.

DNA for the CDR3: TGCAGTGCTAGACCGGGGGAACTCTATGGCTACACCTTC. This encodes CSARPGELYGYTF. The chain combines TRBV20-1 with TRBJ1-2; possibly TRBD1 for D (5 bases). This CDR3 contains 13 residues. The germline V and J ends were trimmed by 2 bases and 4 bases, with 11 bases remaining between them. Per germline, CDR1 DFQATT and CDR2 SNEGSKA (reference sequence).

This clonotype was detected ten times or more. The V and J genes are TRBV7-3 and TRBJ2-3, with D hard to call. Trimming took off 2 bases at V and 3 bases at J, with 9 bases between the two ends. The CDR3 consists of 14 residues. The V gene's germline CDR1 is SGHTA and CDR2 FQGTGA. Written as DNA, the CDR3 is TGTGCCAGCAGCTTACTTGCGGCGACAGATACGCAGTATTTT. Translated, it gives CASSLLAATDTQYF.

This chain uses TRBV5-1 with TRBJ1-2; D possibly corresponds to TRBD1 (6 bases). The germline V gene encodes CDR1 SGHRS and CDR2 YFSETQ. There are 15 residues in the CDR3. The ends were cut back, 1 base at V and 2 bases at J, with 12 bases in the middle. CDR3 sequence (DNA): TGCGCCAGCAGCTTGTCAGGGGCTCGGAACTATGGCTACACCTTC. Translating it yields CASSLSGARNYGYTF.

Notes on this clonotype: An end of the junction differs from the germline gene, which may be a read error. The genes are TRBV7-8 and TRBJ2-7; TRBD1 might be the D (5 bases). Germline V gene data show CDR1 as SGHVS and CDR2 as FQNEAQ. The length of the CDR3 is 11 residues. CDR3 region: CASSNLQGSDF. The CDR3 DNA follows: TGTGCCAGCAGCAACCTTCAGGGATCTGACTTC.

Only one count was recorded for this clonotype. An end of the junction differs from the germline gene, which may be a read error. V and J are TRBV5-1 and TRBJ1-1, with a possible D match to TRBD1 (5 bases). The CDR3 loop spans 14 amino acids. Germline V gene lookup returns CDR1 SGHRS and CDR2 YFSETQ. CDR3 protein: CASSPYWQDTEASF. Written as DNA, the CDR3 is TGTGCCAGCAGCCCATACTGGCAGGACACTGAAGCTTCCTTT.

This clonotype was seen ten or more times. V and J are TRBV7-2 and TRBJ2-7; D ambiguous. The length of the CDR3 is 13 residues. CDR1 is SGHTA, CDR2 FQGNSA, per germline. The V end was cut by 2 bases, the J end by 3 bases, with 8 bases between. The CDR3 nucleotides are TGTGCCAGCAGCTTAAGTAACAGCTACGAGCAGTACTTC. As protein: CASSLSNSYEQYF.

V is TRBV28 and J is TRBJ1-5; 7 bases map to TRBD1. V shed 5 bases, J shed 5 bases, and the junction held 9 bases outside the gene matches. Germline CDR1 reads MDHEN; CDR2 reads SYDVKM. The CDR3 spans 15 residues. This chain's CDR3 is CASSLPDRSDQPQHF. The CDR3 DNA follows: TGTGCCAGCAGTCTCCCGGACAGGTCAGATCAGCCCCAGCATTTT.

J is TRBJ2-5 and V is TRBV10-3; 7 bases map to TRBD2. The CDR3 spans 14 residues. The V gene's germline CDR1 is ENHRY and CDR2 SYGVKD. The V gene end was trimmed by 4 bases and the J gene end by 3 bases; junction bases not matched to a gene: 5. DNA for the CDR3: TGTGCCATCAGTGTATCAGGGAGGGAAGAGACCCAGTACTTC. This codes for CAISVSGREETQYF.

The gene calls are TRBV7-6 and TRBJ1-5; D possibly corresponds to TRBD1 (5 bases). V lost 1 base and J 2 bases, leaving 12 bases between the germline ends. The length of the CDR3 is 16 residues. The germline CDR1 and CDR2 sequences are SGHVS and FNYEAQ. CDR3 sequence reads: CASSLGVPGGNQPQHF. The CDR3 DNA is TGTGCCAGCAGCTTAGGTGTCCCGGGGGGCAATCAGCCCCAGCATTTT.